This T cell receptor beta chain was captured in a study of cytomegalovirus exposure and HLA in healthy donors. A multiplex PCR was run with 60 Vbeta primers and 13 Jbeta primers. The data were produced by immunoSEQ multiplex PCR, yet TCRdb's version contains in-frame clones alone and is incomplete. This sample has some 120,000 clones; around 78% occur once, and the top ten carry around 4%. With V trimmed by 4 bases and J by 7 bases, 2 bases remained unmatched. This CDR3 has 12 residues. Germline lookup yields CDR1 SGHTA and CDR2 FQGNSA. Details on this clone: Antigen unknown.

Study results and caveats: Some segments of the V type, notably TRBV6-2 and TRBV6-3, were excluded as indistinguishable. Most of the TCR beta V segments (in an earlier analysis) were productive either about 87% or about 30% of the time.

The rearrangement links TRBV7-2 to TRBJ1-2; 8 bases line up with TRBD1. The clonotype originates from a man aged 40-49 years in good health and CMV-seronegative. What was sequenced was PBMCs. In DNA form, the CDR3 reads TGTGCCAGCAGCTCCAGGGGGCTTGGCTACACCTTC. It specifies CASSSRGLGYTF.